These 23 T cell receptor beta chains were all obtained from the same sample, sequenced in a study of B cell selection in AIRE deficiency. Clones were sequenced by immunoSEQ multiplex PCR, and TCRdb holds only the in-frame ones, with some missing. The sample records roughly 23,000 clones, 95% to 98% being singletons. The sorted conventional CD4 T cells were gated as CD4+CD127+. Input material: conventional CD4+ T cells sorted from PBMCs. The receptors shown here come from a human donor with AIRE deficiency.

The DNA for the CDR3 is TGTGCCAGCAAGTCAGGACAGGGGTTGTCTGGAAACACCATATATTTT. Encoded protein: CASKSGQGLSGNTIYF. This chain links TRBV28 with TRBJ1-3; 9 bases map to TRBD1. J lost 1 base, V lost 7 bases, and 8 bases had no gene match. This CDR3 region has 16 residues. Germline CDR1 is MDHEN and CDR2 is SYDVKM.

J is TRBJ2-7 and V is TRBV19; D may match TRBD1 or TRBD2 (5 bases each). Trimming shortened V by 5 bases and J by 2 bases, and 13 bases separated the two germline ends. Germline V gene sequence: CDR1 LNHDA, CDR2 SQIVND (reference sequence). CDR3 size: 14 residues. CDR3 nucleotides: TGTGCCAGTAGTCGGGTTCCGGGACCCTACGAGCAGTACTTC. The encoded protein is CASSRVPGPYEQYF. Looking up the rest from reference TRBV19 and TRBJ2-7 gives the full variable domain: DGGITQSPKYLFRKEGQNVTLSCEQNLNHDAMYWYRQDPGQGLRLIYYSQIVNDFQKGDIAEGYSVSREKKESFPLTVTSAQKNPTAFYLCASSRVPGPYEQYFGPGTRLTVT.

CDR3 DNA: TGTGCCAGCAGCACTAGTGCATGGGAGCAGTTCTTC. It codes for CASSTSAWEQFF. The rearrangement links TRBV6-1 to TRBJ2-1; a possible D gene is TRBD2 (5 bases). Germline loops: CDR1 MNHNS, CDR2 SASEGT. The V end was cut by 6 bases, the J end by 10 bases, with 13 bases between. The CDR3 totals 12 residues.

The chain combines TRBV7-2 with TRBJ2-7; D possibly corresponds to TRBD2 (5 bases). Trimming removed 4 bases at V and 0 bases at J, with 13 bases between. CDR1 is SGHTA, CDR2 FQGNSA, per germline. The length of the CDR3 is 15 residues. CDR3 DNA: TGTGCCAGCAGCTCCACCCGGGGTGGCTCCTACGAGCAGTACTTC. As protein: CASSSTRGGSYEQYF. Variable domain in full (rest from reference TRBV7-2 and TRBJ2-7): GAGVSQSPSNKVTEKGKDVELRCDPISGHTALYWYRQSLGQGLEFLIYFQGNSAPDKSGLPSDRFSAERTGGSVSTLTIQRTQQEDSAVYLCASSSTRGGSYEQYFGPGTRLTVT.

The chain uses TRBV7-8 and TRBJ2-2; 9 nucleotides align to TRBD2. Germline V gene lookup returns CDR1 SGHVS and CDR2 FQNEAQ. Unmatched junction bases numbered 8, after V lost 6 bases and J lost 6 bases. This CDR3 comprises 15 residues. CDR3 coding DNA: TGTGCCAGCAGGAACCCGGGACTAGCCCCCGGGGAGCTGTTTTTT. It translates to CASRNPGLAPGELFF.

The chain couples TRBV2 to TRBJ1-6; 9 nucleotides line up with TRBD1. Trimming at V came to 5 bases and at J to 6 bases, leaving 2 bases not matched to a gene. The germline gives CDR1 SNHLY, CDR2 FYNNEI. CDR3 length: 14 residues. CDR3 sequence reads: CASSWTGVNSPLHF. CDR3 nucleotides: TGTGCCAGCAGTTGGACAGGGGTTAATTCACCCCTCCACTTT.

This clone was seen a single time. The CDR3 reads CASSETFRVSSYNEQFF. The CDR3 DNA reads as TGTGCCAGCAGTGAAACCTTCAGGGTAAGCTCCTACAATGAGCAGTTCTTC. This chain connects TRBV6-4 to TRBJ2-1; D may be TRBD1 (5 bases). Germline V gene sequence: CDR1 MRHNA, CDR2 SNTAGT. Trimming removed 3 bases at V and 0 bases at J, with 15 bases between. CDR3 length: 17 residues.

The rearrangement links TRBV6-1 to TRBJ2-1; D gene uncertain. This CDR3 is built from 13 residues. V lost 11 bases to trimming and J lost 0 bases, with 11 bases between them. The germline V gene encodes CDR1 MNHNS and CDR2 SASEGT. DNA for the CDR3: TGTGCCGCCAGACTGTCCTCCTACAATGAGCAGTTCTTC. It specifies CAARLSSYNEQFF.

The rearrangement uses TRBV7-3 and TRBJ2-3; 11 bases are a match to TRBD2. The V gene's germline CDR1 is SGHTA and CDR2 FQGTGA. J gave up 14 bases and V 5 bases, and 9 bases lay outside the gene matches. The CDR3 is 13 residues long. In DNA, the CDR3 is TGTGCCAGCAGCCCTGGACTAGCGGGTCTTGCGTATTTT. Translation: CASSPGLAGLAYF.

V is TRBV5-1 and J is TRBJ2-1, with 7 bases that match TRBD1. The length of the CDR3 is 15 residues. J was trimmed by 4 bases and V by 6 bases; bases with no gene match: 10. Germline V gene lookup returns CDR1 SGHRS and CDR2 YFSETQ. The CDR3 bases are TGCGCCAGCACGGAATCGGGACAGCCATACAATGAGCAGTTCTTC. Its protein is CASTESGQPYNEQFF.

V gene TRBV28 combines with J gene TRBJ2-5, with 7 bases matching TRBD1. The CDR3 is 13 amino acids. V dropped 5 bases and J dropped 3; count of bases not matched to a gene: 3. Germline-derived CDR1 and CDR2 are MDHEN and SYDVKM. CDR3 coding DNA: TGTGCCAGCAGTCCCGGACAGGAAGAGACCCAGTACTTC. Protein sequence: CASSPGQEETQYF. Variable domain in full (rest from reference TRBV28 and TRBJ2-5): DVKVTQSSRYLVKRTGEKVFLECVQDMDHENMFWYRQDPGLGLRLIYFSYDVKMKEKGDIPEGYSVSREKKERFSLILESASTNQTSMYLCASSPGQEETQYFGPGTRLLVL.

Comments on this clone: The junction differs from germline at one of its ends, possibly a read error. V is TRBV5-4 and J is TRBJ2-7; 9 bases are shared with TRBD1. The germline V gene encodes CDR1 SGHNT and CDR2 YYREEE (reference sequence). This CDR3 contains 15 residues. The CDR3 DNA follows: TGTGCCAACAGCTCGACCGGGACAGGGTTTTACGAGCAGTACTTC. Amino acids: CANSSTGTGFYEQYF.

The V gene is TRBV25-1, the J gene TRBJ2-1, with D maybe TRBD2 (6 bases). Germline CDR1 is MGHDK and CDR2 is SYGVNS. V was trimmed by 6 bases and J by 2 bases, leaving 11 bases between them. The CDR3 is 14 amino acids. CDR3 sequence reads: CASSKLAPYNEQFF. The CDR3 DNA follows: TGTGCCAGCAGCAAACTAGCACCCTACAATGAGCAGTTCTTC.

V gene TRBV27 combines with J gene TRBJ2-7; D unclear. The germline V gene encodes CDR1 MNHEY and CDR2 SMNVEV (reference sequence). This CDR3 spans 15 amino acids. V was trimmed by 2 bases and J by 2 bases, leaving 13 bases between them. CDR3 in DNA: TGTGCCAGCAGTTTAGGAATGGCAGCCACCTACGAGCAGTACTTC. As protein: CASSLGMAATYEQYF.

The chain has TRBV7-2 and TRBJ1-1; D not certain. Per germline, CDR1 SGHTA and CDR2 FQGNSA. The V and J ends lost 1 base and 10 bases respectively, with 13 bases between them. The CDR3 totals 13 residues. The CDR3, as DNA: TGTGCCAGCAGCTTAGGCCCAACAGTCACAGCTTTCTTT. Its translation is CASSLGPTVTAFF.

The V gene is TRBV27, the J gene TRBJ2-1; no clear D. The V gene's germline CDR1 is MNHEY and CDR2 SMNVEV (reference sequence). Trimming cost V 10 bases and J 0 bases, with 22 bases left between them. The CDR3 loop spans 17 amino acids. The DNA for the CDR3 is TGTGCCAACGTCCGGGCTCCTAGTATGAGCTCCTACAATGAGCAGTTCTTC. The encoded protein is CANVRAPSMSSYNEQFF.

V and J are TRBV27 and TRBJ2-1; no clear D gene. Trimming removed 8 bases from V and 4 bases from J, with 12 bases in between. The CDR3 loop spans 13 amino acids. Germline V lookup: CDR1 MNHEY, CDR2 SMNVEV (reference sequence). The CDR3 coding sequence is TGTGCCAGCGGGGTGACGGCTTACAATGAGCAGTTCTTC. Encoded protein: CASGVTAYNEQFF.

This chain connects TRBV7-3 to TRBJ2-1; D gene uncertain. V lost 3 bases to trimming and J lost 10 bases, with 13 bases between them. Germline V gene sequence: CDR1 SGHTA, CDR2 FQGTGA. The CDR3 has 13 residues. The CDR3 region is CASSFFGPREQFF. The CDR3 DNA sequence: TGTGCCAGCAGCTTCTTCGGACCCCGGGAGCAGTTCTTC. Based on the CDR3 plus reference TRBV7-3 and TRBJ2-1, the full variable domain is GAGVSQTPSNKVTEKGKYVELRCDPISGHTALYWYRQSLGQGPEFLIYFQGTGAADDSGLPNDRFFAVRPEGSVSTLKIQRTERGDSAVYLCASSFFGPREQFFGPGTRLTVL.

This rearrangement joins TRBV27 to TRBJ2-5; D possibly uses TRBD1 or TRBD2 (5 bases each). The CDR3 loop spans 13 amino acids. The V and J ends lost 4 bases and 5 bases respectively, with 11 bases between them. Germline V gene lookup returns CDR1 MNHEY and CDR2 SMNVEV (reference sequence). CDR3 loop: CASSSKWGETQYF. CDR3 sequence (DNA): TGTGCCAGCAGTTCCAAATGGGGGGAGACCCAGTACTTC.

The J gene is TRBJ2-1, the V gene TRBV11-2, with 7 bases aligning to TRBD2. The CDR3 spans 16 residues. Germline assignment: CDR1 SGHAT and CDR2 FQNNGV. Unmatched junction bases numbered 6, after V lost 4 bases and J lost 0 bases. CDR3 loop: CASSSEAGSSYNEQFF. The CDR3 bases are TGTGCCAGCAGCTCCGAAGCGGGAAGCTCCTACAATGAGCAGTTCTTC.

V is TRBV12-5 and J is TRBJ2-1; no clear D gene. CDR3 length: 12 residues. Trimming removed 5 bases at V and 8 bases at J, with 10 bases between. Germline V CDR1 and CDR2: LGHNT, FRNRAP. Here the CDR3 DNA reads TGTGCTAGTGGTACTTCGTGGGATGAGCAGTTCTTC. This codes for CASGTSWDEQFF.

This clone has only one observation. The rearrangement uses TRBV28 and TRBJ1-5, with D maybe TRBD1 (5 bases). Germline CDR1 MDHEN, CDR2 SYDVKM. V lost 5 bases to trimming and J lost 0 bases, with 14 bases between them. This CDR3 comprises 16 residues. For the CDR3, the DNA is TGTGCCAGCAGTCCGCGATACAGGTATAGCAATCAGCCCCAGCATTTT. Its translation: CASSPRYRYSNQPQHF.

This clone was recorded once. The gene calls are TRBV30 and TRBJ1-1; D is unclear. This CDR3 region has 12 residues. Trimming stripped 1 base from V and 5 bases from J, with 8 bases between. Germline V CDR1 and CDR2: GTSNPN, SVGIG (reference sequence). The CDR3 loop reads CAWSAEWTEAFF. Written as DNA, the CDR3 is TGTGCCTGGAGTGCGGAGTGGACTGAAGCTTTCTTT.